The clone carrying this T cell receptor (beta chain) has a handful of counts. Its target is not known. The junction departs from germline at one end; a sequencing error may be responsible. Uncontrolled infections, other autoimmune diseases, pregnancy or lactation barred patients from enrollment. This sample was taken from a study of Graves' ophthalmopathy and Graves' hyperthyroidism. Whole-study results and caveats: The study's model predicted ophthalmopathy progression at 70.59% sensitivity and almost 75% specificity. Blood was where most expanded thyroid clonotypes above 0.001 frequency also turned up.

Germline CDR1 is MNHNY and CDR2 is SVGAGI (reference sequence). This CDR3 region has 11 residues. Amplified material comprised TCR beta CDR3 regions derived from RNA transcripts. Following a first-round RT-PCR that used HTBI primers, a second-round multiplex PCR was carried out. Via MiXCR, TCRdb re-called the multiplex PCR reads, giving one row per CDR3 protein. Of over a million distinct CDR3 sequences listed, 35% to 40% are singletons. The receptor comes from an adult man with Graves' hyperthyroidism. The J gene is TRBJ2-5, the V gene TRBV6-6; D is tentatively TRBD1 or TRBD2 (5 bases each). The material sequenced was peripheral blood or thyroid tissue (not recorded which). CDR3 bases: TGTGCCAGCAGTTACCAACGGGACGTTCACTTC. This codes for CASSYQRDVHF.